The present T cell receptor beta chain was sequenced within a study of early T cells in non-severe SARS-CoV-2 infection. Study-level information: Unsorted whole-blood RNA was sequenced in bulk, leaving chains unpaired.

TCRdb re-called the 5' RACE reads with MiXCR, one entry per CDR3 protein. Of about 59,000 distinct CDR3 sequences listed, 12% are singletons. CDR1 and CDR2 (germline): SGHTA, FQGNSA. Trimming pared 1 base from V and 1 base from J, leaving 11 bases between. This CDR3 spans 15 amino acids. This clonotype was observed a few times. The antigen is unknown. The study's findings and limits: VDJdb matching skewed toward anti-spike CD8 responses, missing private and CD4 specificities.

The chain couples TRBV7-2 to TRBJ2-7; maybe TRBD1 (5 bases). Material for sequencing was whole blood. The TCR was taken from an adult who was a healthcare worker with PCR-confirmed SARS-CoV-2 infection or an uninfected control (not recorded which). CDR3 bases: TGTGCCAGCAGCTTAGAGGCAGGGCGATCCTACGAGCAGTACTTC. Translating it yields CASSLEAGRSYEQYF.